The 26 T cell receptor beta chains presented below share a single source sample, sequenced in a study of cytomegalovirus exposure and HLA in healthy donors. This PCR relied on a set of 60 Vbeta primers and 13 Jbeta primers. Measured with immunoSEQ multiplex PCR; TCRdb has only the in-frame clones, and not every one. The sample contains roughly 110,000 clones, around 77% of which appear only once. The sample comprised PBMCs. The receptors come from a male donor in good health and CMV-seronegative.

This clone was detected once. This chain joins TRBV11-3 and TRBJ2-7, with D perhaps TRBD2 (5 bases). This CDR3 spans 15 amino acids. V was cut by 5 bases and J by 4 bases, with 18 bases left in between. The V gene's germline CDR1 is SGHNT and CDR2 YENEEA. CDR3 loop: CASSPHFGVTYEQYF. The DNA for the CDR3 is TGTGCCAGCAGCCCCCACTTCGGGGTGACTTACGAGCAGTACTTC.

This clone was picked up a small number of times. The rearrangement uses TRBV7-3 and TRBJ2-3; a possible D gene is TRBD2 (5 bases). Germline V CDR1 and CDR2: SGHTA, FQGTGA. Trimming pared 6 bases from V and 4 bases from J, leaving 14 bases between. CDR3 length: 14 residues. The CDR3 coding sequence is TGTGCCAGCAGTTCCGGACTGTCATCAGATACGCAGTATTTT. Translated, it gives CASSSGLSSDTQYF.

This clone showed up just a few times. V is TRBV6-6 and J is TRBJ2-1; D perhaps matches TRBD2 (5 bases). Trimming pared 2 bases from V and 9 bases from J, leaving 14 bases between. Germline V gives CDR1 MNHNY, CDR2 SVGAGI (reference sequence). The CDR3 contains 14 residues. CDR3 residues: CASSYEPIAGEQFF. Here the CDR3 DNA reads TGTGCCAGCAGTTACGAGCCTATTGCGGGTGAGCAGTTCTTC.

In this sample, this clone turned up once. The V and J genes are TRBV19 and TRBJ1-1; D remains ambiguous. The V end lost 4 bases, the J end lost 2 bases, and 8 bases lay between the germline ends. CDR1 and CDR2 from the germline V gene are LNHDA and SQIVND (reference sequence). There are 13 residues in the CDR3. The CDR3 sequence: CASSTRGNTEAFF. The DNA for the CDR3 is TGTGCCAGTAGTACGCGAGGTAACACTGAAGCTTTCTTT. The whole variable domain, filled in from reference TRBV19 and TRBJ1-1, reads DGGITQSPKYLFRKEGQNVTLSCEQNLNHDAMYWYRQDPGQGLRLIYYSQIVNDFQKGDIAEGYSVSREKKESFPLTVTSAQKNPTAFYLCASSTRGNTEAFFGQGTRLTVV.

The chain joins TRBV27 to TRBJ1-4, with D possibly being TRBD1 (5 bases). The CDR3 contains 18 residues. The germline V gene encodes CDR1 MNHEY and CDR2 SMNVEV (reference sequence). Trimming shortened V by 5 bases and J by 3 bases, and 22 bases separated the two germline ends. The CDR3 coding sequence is TGTGCCAGCAGTGGCCGGGACTACGGGCTTTGGGCTAATGAAAAACTGTTTTTT. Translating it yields CASSGRDYGLWANEKLFF.

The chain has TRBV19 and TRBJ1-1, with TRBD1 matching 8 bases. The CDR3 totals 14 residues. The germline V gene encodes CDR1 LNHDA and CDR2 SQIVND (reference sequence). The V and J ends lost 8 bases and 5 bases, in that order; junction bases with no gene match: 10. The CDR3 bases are TGTGCCAGTTCCCAGCGTCAGGGGGCGACTGAAGCTTTCTTT. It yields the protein CASSQRQGATEAFF. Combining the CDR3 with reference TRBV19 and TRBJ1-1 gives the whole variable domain DGGITQSPKYLFRKEGQNVTLSCEQNLNHDAMYWYRQDPGQGLRLIYYSQIVNDFQKGDIAEGYSVSREKKESFPLTVTSAQKNPTAFYLCASSQRQGATEAFFGQGTRLTVV.

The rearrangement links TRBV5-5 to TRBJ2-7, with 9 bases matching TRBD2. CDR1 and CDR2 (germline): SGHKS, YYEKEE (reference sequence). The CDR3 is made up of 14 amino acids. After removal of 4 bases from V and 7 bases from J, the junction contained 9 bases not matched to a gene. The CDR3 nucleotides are TGTGCCAGCAGCCCCATGGGGCGGGAGGGTGAGCAGTACTTC. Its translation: CASSPMGREGEQYF.

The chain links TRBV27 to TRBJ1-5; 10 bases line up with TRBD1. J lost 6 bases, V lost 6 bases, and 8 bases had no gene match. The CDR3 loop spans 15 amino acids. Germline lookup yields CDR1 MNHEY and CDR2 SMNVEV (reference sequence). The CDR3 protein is CASRSTGGLGQPQHF. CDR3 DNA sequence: TGTGCCAGCAGGTCGACAGGGGGCTTAGGTCAGCCCCAGCATTTT.

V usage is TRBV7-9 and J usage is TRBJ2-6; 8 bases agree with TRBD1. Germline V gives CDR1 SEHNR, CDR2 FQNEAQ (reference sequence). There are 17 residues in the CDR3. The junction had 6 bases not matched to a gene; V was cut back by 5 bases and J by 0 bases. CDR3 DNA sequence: TGTGCCAGCAGCCCCCGGGACAGGTACTCTGGGGCCAACGTCCTGACTTTC. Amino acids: CASSPRDRYSGANVLTF.

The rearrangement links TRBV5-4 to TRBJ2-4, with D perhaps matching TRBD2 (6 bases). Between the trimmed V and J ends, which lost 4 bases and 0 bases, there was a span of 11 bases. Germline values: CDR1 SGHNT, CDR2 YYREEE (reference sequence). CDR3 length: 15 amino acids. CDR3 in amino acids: CASSEPGLAKNIQYF. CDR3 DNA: TGTGCCAGCAGCGAACCGGGACTAGCCAAAAACATTCAGTACTTC.

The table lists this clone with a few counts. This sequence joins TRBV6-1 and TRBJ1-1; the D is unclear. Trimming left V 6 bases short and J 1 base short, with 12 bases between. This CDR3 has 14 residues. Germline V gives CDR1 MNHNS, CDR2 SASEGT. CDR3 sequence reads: CASSEERQNTEAFF. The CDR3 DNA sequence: TGTGCCAGCAGCGAGGAGCGTCAGAACACTGAAGCTTTCTTT.

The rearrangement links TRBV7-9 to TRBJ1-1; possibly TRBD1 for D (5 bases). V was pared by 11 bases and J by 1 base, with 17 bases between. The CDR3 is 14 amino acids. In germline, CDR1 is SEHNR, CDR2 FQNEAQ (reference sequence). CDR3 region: CAGAKFRPNTEAFF. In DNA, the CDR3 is TGTGCCGGGGCTAAATTTAGGCCGAACACTGAAGCTTTCTTT.

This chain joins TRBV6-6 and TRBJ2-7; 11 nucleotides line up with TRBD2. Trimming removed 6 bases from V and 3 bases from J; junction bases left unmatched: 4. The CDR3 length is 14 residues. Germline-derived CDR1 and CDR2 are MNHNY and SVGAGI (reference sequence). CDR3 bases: TGTGCCAGCAGAACTAGCGGGAGTGTCTACGAGCAGTACTTC. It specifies CASRTSGSVYEQYF.

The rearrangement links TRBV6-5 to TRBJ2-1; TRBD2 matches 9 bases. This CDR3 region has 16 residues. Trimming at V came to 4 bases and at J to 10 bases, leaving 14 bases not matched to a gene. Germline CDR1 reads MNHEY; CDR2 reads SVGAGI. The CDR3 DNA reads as TGTGCCAGCAGTTCCACCGTAGCGGGAGTAGTATGGGAGCAGTTCTTC. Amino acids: CASSSTVAGVVWEQFF.

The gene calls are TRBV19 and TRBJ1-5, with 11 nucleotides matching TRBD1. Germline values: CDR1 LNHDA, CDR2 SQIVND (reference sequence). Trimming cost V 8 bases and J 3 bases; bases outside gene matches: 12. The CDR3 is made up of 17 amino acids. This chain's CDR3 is CASVDPGTGGFNQPQHF. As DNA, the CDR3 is TGTGCCAGTGTTGACCCCGGGACAGGGGGTTTCAATCAGCCCCAGCATTTT.

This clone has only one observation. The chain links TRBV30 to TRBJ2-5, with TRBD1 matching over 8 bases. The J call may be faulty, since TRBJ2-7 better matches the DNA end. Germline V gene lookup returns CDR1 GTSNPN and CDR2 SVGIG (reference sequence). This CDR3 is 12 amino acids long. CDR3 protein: CAWDDRGYEQYF. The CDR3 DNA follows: TGTGCCTGGGATGACAGGGGATACGAGCAGTACTTC.

DNA of the CDR3: TGTGCCAGTAGTCGACAGGCCGACTACGAGCAGTACTTC. As protein: CASSRQADYEQYF. The chain links TRBV19 to TRBJ2-5; maybe TRBD1 (6 bases). The J call may be in error: the DNA end matches TRBJ2-7 better. The CDR3 spans 13 residues. Looked up from germline, CDR1 is LNHDA and CDR2 is SQIVND (reference sequence).

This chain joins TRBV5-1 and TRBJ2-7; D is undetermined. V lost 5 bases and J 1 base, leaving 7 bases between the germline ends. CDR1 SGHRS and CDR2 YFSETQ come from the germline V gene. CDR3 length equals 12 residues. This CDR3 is CASRRVSYEQYF. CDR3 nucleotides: TGCGCCAGCAGGCGTGTATCCTACGAGCAGTACTTC.

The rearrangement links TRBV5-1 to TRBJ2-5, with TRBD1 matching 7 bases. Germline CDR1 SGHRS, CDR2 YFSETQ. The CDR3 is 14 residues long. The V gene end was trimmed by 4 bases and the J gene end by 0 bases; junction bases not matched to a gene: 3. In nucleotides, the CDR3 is TGCGCCAGCAGCCCGACAGGGAACCAAGAGACCCAGTACTTC. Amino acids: CASSPTGNQETQYF. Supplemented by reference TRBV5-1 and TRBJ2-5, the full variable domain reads KAGVTQTPRYLIKTRGQQVTLSCSPISGHRSVSWYQQTPGQGLQFLFEYFSETQRNKGNFPGRFSGRQFSNSRSEMNVSTLELGDSALYLCASSPTGNQETQYFGPGTRLLVL.

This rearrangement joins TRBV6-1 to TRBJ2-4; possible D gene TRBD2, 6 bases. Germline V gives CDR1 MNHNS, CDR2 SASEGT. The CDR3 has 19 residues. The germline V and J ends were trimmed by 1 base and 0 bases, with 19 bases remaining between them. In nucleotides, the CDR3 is TGTGCCAGCAGTGAAGAGGTAGGGGCCGACGGGGGAGCCAAAAACATTCAGTACTTC. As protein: CASSEEVGADGGAKNIQYF.

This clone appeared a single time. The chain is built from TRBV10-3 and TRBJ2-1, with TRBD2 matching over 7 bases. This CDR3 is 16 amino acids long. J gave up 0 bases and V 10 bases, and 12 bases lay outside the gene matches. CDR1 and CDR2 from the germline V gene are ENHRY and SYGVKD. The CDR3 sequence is CATRGVAVSSYNEQFF. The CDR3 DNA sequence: TGTGCCACACGGGGGGTAGCGGTTAGCTCCTACAATGAGCAGTTCTTC.

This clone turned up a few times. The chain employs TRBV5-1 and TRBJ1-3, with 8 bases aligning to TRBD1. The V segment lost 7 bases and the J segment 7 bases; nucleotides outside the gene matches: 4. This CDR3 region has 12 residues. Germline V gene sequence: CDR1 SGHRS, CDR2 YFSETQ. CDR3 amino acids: CASQGTGNTIYF. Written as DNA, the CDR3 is TGCGCCAGCCAAGGGACAGGTAACACCATATATTTT.

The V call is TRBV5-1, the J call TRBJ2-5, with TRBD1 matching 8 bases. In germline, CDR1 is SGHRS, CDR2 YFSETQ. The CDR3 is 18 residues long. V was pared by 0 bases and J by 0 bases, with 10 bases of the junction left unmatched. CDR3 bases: TGCGCCAGCAGCTTGGCGATAGGACAGGGCATAAACCAAGAGACCCAGTACTTC. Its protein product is CASSLAIGQGINQETQYF.

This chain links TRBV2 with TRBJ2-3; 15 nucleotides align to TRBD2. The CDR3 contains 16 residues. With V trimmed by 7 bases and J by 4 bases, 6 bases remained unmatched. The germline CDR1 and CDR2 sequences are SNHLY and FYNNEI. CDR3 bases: TGTGCCAGCAAATGGACTAGCGGGAGGGAATCAGATACGCAGTATTTT. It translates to CASKWTSGRESDTQYF.

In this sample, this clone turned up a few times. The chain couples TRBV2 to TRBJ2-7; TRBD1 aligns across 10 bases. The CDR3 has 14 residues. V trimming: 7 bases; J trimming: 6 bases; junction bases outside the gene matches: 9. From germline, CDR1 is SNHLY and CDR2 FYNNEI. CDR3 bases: TGTGCCAGCAAAGAAAGACAGGGGGCGCCCGAGCAGTACTTC. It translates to CASKERQGAPEQYF.

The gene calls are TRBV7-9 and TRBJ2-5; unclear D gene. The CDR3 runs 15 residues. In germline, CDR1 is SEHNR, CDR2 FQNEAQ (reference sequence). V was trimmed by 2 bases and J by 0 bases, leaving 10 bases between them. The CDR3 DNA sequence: TGTGCCAGCAGCTTAAACTACCAGTACCAAGAGACCCAGTACTTC. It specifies CASSLNYQYQETQYF. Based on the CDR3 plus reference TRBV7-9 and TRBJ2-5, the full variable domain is DTGVSQNPRHKITKRGQNVTFRCDPISEHNRLYWYRQTLGQGPEFLTYFQNEAQLEKSRLLSDRFSAERPKGSFSTLEIQRTEQGDSAMYLCASSLNYQYQETQYFGPGTRLLVL.